The T cell receptor (beta chain) described here comes from a study of T-cell memory formation after mild COVID-19. Study outcomes and limitations: Clones contracting over day 15 to 85 were CD4/CD8 balanced, with later expanders leaning CD4+.

TCRdb re-called the 5' RACE reads through MiXCR, storing one row per CDR3 protein. The repertoire holds roughly 150,000 distinct CDR3 sequences, approximately 26% seen once, with around 22% in the top ten. J lost 1 base, V lost 7 bases, and 4 bases had no gene match. The CDR3 is 13 amino acids. The germline CDR1 and CDR2 sequences are MNHEY and SVGAGI. This clonotype has more than one count but fewer than ten. Its antigen is undetermined. V is TRBV6-5 and J is TRBJ2-7; TRBD1 agrees at 7 bases. The source of this sequence is an adult woman who had mild COVID-19 (a few samples of this study predate the infection). Cell type and time point are not known. Sequenced sample: PBMCs or a T cell subset sorted from them (not recorded which). CDR3 bases: TGTGCCAGCAATCCAGGGGGTTCCTACGAGCAGTACTTC. Translating it yields CASNPGGSYEQYF.